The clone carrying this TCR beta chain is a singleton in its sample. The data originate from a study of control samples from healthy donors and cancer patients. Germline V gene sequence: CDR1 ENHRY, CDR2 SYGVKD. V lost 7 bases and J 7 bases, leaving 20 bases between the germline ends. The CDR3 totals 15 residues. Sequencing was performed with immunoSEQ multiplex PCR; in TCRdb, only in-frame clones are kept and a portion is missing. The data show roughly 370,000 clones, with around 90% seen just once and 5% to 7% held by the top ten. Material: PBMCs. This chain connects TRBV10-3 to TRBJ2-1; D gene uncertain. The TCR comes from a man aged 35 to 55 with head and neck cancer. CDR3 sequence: CAITRTGDPGNEQFF. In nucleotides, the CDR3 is TGTGCCATCACCCGTACCGGAGATCCCGGAAATGAGCAGTTCTTC.